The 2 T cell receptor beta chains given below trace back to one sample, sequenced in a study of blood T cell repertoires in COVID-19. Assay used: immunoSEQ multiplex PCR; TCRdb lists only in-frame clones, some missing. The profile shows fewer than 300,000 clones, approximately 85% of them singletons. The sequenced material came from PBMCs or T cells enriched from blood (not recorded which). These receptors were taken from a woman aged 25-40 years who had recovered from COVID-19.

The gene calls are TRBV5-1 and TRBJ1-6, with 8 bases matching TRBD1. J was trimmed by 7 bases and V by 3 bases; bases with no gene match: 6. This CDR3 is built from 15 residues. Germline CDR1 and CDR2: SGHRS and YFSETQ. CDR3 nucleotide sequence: TGCGCCAGCAGCTGGACAGGGCTGAGCAATTCACCCCTCCACTTT. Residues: CASSWTGLSNSPLHF.

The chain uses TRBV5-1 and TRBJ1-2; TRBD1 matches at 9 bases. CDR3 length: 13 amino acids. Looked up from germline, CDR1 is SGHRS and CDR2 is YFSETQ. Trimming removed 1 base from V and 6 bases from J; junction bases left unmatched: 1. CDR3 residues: CASSLTGGNGYTF. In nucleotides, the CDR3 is TGCGCCAGCAGCTTGACAGGGGGCAATGGCTACACCTTC.